This T cell receptor beta chain was captured by sequencing in a study of T-cell reconstitution after alpha-beta-depleted transplantation in children (dated by TCRdb to between 2015 and 2016). About the investigation overall: T-cell immune reconstitution after TCRalphabeta/CD19-depleted allogeneic hematopoietic cell transplantation in children was quantitatively tracked in the study by means of TCR repertoire profiling.

On this clonotype itself: The clone's antigen remains unknown. There are no base qualities to consult, and no much larger clone falls within one base.

Library prep was done by PCR. Sequencing used an Illumina HiSeq 2500. Molecular barcoding was employed in the preparation of TCR libraries, with unique molecular identifiers being used to normalize TCRbeta repertoire quantification. Clones were called with MiXCR by TCRdb after fastp trimmed the public reads at Q25, and only in-frame beta chains were retained. Entries that share a CDR3 protein sequence are merged under the most common genes and DNA. This sample has just under 550,000 distinct CDR3 sequences in its table, and around 16% of those were observed once. More than 2.5% of the sample is held by the ten biggest clonotypes. From the cysteine through the phenylalanine, the CDR3 covers 15 amino acids. Solely the CDR3 DNA is kept, with 45 bases framed from the first base. V is cut back by 3 bases and J by 2 bases, with 4 bases in the junction unmatched. The germline V gene gives CDR1 as SGHRS and CDR2 as YFSETQ.

In this chain, TRBV5-1 is recombined with TRBJ2-3; 9 bases in the junction line up with TRBD1. The clonotype originates from a human donor who donated a stem cell graft to a child with acute lymphoblastic leukemia. This specimen consisted of PBMCs from the stem cell graft donor, obtained from the stem cell graft. The DNA sequence is given as TGCGCCAGCAGCTCCGACAGGGGGAACACAGATACGCAGTATTTT. The translation is CASSSDRGNTDTQYF.